This entry features one T cell receptor (beta chain) sequence. Sequencing used immunoSEQ multiplex PCR; TCRdb keeps in-frame clones, though not all of them. The sample lists over 50,000 clones, around 85% occurring once. Trimming took 5 bases from V and 8 from J; bases not matched to a gene: 3. The germline CDR1 and CDR2 sequences are MGHRA and YSYEKL. This CDR3 spans 12 amino acids. The source of the sample is a study of blood T cell repertoires in COVID-19. Study as a whole: Some COVID-19 samples were acute and others convalescent; all came from the United States, Italy and Spain. The cDNA or gDNA used as material had been derived from T cells, B-cell-depleted T cells, or PBMCs.

What was sequenced was peripheral blood. V and J are TRBV4-1 and TRBJ2-1; 7 bases agree with TRBD2. The source is a human donor in a cohort sampled during active COVID-19. CDR3 sequence (DNA): TGCGCCAGCAGCGCTCGGGGGGATGAGCAGTTCTTC. Translating it yields CASSARGDEQFF.